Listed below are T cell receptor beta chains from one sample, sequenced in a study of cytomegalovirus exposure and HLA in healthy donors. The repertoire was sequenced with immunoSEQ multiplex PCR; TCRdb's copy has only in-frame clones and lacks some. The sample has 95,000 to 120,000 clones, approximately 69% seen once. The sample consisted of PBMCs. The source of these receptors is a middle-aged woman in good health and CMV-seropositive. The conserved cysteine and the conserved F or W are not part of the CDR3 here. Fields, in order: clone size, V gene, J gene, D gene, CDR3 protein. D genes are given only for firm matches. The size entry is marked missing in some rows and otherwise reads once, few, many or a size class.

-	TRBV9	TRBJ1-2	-	ASSVEEGQGGYT
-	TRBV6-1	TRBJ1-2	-	ASSEFLNYGYT
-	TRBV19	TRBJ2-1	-	ASSIVAGAPSQF
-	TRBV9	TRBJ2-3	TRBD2	ASSVGGGFTDTQY
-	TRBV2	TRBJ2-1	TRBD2	ASSDLAGGRYNEQF
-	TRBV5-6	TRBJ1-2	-	ASSRNRAFGYT
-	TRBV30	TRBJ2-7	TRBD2	AFRLAGTYEQY
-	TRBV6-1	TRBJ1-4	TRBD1	ASSDRQGTTNEKLF
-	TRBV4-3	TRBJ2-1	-	ASSQEDKGSLGHQF
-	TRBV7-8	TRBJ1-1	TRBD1	ASSLGRDRGLGNTEAF
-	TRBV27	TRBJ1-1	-	ASSPTPTAGNTEAF
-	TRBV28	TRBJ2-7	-	ASGGAGFGEQY
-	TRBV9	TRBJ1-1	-	ASSPTGGNTEAF
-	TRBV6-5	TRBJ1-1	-	ASSYPLGSLRVAF
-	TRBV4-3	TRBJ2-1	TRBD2	ASSRRLAVNEQF
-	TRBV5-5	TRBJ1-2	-	ASSVAGQTNYGYT
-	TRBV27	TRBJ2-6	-	ASKALGSGANVLT
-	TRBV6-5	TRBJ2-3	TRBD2	ASRVTSGERNTQY
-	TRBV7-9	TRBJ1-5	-	ASSLAGDGSQPQH
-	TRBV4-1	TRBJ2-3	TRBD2	ASSQVGGWWDTQY
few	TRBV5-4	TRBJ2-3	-	ASSLYTIADTQY
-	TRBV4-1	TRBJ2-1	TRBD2	ASSHGTSGVSSYNEQF
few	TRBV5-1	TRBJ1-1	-	ASSLAGDSDTEAF
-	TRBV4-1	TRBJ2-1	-	ASSQHHGYNEQF
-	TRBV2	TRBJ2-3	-	ASGIQKDTQY
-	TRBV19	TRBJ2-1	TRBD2	ASRTLHTAGGPGSEQF
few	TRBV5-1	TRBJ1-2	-	ASSLAGMGGYT
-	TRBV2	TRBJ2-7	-	ASTGGLTYEQY
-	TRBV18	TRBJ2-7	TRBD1	ASSPTGSDYEQY
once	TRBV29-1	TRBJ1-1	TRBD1	SGGDSMNTEAF
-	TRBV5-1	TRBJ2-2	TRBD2	ASSPVILAGVRTGELF
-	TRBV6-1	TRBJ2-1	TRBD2	ASSVELAGTYNEQF
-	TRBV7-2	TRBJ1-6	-	ASSSSWGSLNSPLH
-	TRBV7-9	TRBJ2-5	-	ASSLVPRAQETQY
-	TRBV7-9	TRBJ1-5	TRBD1	ASSLGTGGLEPQH
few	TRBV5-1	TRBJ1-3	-	ASSKESPGHALGNTIY
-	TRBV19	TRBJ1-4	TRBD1	ASSMGTGGGSTNEKLF
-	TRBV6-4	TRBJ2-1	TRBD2	ASSDSQVGAGRGYNEQF
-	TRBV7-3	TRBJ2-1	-	ASSRGGYNEQF
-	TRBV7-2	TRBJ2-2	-	ASSLHGTGTGELF
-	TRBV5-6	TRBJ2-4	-	ASSLATGRDSSKNIQY
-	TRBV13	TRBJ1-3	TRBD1	ASSLGQGRGNTIY
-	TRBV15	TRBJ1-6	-	ATSSFQGSLH
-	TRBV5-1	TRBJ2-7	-	ASSLYPGEREQY
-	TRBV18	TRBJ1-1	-	ASSPQESNTEAF
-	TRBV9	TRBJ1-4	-	ASSVEGGSLNEKLF
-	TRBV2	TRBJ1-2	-	ASSESNWGGFDYGYT
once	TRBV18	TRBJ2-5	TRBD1	ASSRGTGNQETQY
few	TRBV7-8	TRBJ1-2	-	ASSLEHYGYT
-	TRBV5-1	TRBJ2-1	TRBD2	ASSLAGLAETYNEQF
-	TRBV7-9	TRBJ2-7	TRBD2	ASSLALAGGEQY
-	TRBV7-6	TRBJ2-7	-	ASSLDAPEQGGNEQY
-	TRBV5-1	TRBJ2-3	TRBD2	ASSLPTSGSADTQY